This T cell receptor beta chain was identified in a study of T cells in Graves' hyperthyroidism and ophthalmopathy. Study at large: Upon initial diagnosis and before any treatment, peripheral blood was collected. Overall study findings and caveats: Also found in blood were most expanded thyroid clonotypes above 0.001. A 13 V-J signature model discriminated ophthalmopathy versus stable hyperthyroidism.

Germline loops: CDR1 KGHSH, CDR2 LQKENI. The CDR3 contains 14 residues. The germline V and J ends were trimmed by 3 bases and 4 bases, with 12 bases remaining between them. TCR beta CDR3 regions were amplified from RNA. Initially, a first-round RT-PCR of the TCR CDR3 employed the HTBI primer set. TCRdb re-derived calls from the multiplex PCR reads in MiXCR, one entry per CDR3 protein. The sample records about 400,000 distinct CDR3 sequences, more than 13% being singletons. This clonotype was counted only a few times. No antigen is known for it. The clonotype comes from a woman between 25 and 40 years old with Graves' hyperthyroidism. What was sequenced was blood. The gene calls are TRBV18 and TRBJ2-5; a weak D match, TRBD2 (5 bases). In DNA, the CDR3 is TGTGCCAGCTCACCGGGTTCTCGGGGAGAGACCCAGTACTTC. Protein product: CASSPGSRGETQYF.